This T cell receptor (beta chain) was identified in a study of cytomegalovirus exposure and HLA in healthy donors. Study information: The approximately 120 validation repertoires, a later analysis reported, used the same platform as the approximately 670 first-cohort repertoires. Overall study findings and caveats: The CMV antigen specificity of a few CMV-associated chains was confirmed through in vitro analysis. Cytomegalovirus association was listed for 150 or so TCR beta chains. Reports showed the classifier diagnosing cytomegalovirus status with high specificity and sensitivity.

Using immunoSEQ multiplex PCR, the repertoire was profiled, and TCRdb retains in-frame clones only, with some absent. The sample includes approximately 60,000 clones, more than 80% seen only once; the top ten take less than 4%. As regards this clone: The antigen remains undetermined.

Germline V lookup: CDR1 KGHSH, CDR2 LQKENI. The V gene lost 6 bases and the J gene lost 9 bases, with 18 bases spanning the gap. The CDR3 runs to 14 residues. The clonotype originates from a young man in good health and CMV-seronegative. The sample comprised PBMCs. The chain has TRBV18 and TRBJ2-1; D perhaps matches TRBD2 (6 bases). In nucleotides, the CDR3 is TGTGCCAGCTCTTTCATCCGGGAGAACGGTGAGCAGTTCTTC. Translating it yields CASSFIRENGEQFF.